A selection of T cell receptor beta chains follows, all from one sample in a study of blood T cell repertoires in COVID-19. The table came from immunoSEQ multiplex PCR; TCRdb's copy has only in-frame clones and leaves some out. The data hold approximately 300,000 clones, with roughly 90% observed a single time. Sequenced input: PBMCs or T cells enriched from blood (not recorded which). The source is a woman younger than 45 who had recovered from COVID-19. Each CDR3 is given with its conserved first and last residue. D genes are given only for firm matches. Rows may omit the clone size; those that give it use once, few, many or a size class.

D gene: NA
V gene: TRBV12-3/TRBV12-4
J gene: TRBJ1-4
clone size: NA
CDR3 DNA: TGTGCCAGCATGGGCAGGGCCCCCGAAAAACTGTTTTTT
CDR3 protein: CASMGRAPEKLFF

D gene: TRBD2
V gene: TRBV2
J gene: TRBJ2-1
clone size: NA
CDR3 DNA: TGTGCCAGCAGTTCTAGCGGGTTATACAATGAGCAGTTCTTC
CDR3 protein: CASSSSGLYNEQFF

D gene: TRBD1
V gene: TRBV4-3
J gene: TRBJ1-2
clone size: once
CDR3 DNA: TGCGCCAGCAGCCCAGGGAGCATCGGACAGGGGCATTATGGCTACACCTTC
CDR3 protein: CASSPGSIGQGHYGYTF

D gene: NA
V gene: TRBV4-2
J gene: TRBJ1-1
clone size: NA
CDR3 DNA: TGTGCCAGTCGCGGGGGTCTAGGTCCCGGGGAAGCTTTCTTT
CDR3 protein: CASRGGLGPGEAFF

D gene: NA
V gene: TRBV4-2
J gene: TRBJ2-5
clone size: NA
CDR3 DNA: TGTGCCAGCATCCCCCCAAGGGGGACGCAAGAGACCCAGTACTTC
CDR3 protein: CASIPPRGTQETQYF

D gene: NA
V gene: TRBV6-1
J gene: TRBJ2-7
clone size: NA
CDR3 DNA: TGTGCCAGCAGTGAACCCCCCAGGGCCTACGAGCAGTACTTC
CDR3 protein: CASSEPPRAYEQYF

D gene: NA
V gene: TRBV5-1
J gene: TRBJ1-2
clone size: NA
CDR3 DNA: TGCGCCAGCAGCCCGTCCGGCGGAGATAACTATGGCTACACCTTC
CDR3 protein: CASSPSGGDNYGYTF

D gene: NA
V gene: TRBV3-1/TRBV3-2
J gene: TRBJ1-1
clone size: NA
CDR3 DNA: TGTGCCAGCAGCCAAGAGGGAGGAGGGCGAGCTTTCTTT
CDR3 protein: CASSQEGGGRAFF

D gene: TRBD2
V gene: TRBV7-3
J gene: TRBJ2-3
clone size: NA
CDR3 DNA: TGTGCCAGCAGCTTAACTCTAGCGGGAGGAGATACGCAGTATTTT
CDR3 protein: CASSLTLAGGDTQYF

D gene: TRBD1
V gene: TRBV7-2
J gene: TRBJ2-7
clone size: NA
CDR3 DNA: TGTGCCAGCAGCTTCCCAACAGGGGGCACATACGAGCAGTACTTC
CDR3 protein: CASSFPTGGTYEQYF

D gene: TRBD2
V gene: TRBV27
J gene: TRBJ2-3
clone size: NA
CDR3 DNA: TGTGCCAGCAGTTTGGTGCGGGGGTACACAGATACGCAGTATTTT
CDR3 protein: CASSLVRGYTDTQYF

D gene: NA
V gene: TRBV29-1
J gene: TRBJ1-2
clone size: once
CDR3 DNA: TGCAGCGTTGAGGAACAGGGTACCCTCGGTGATGGCTACACCTTC
CDR3 protein: CSVEEQGTLGDGYTF

D gene: NA
V gene: TRBV5-1
J gene: TRBJ1-1
clone size: NA
CDR3 DNA: TGCGCCAGCAGCTTGGACGGGGGAGGAACTGAAGCTTTCTTT
CDR3 protein: CASSLDGGGTEAFF

D gene: TRBD1
V gene: TRBV27
J gene: TRBJ1-1
clone size: NA
CDR3 DNA: TGTGCCAGCAGTCGGGTCCCGGGACAGGGCAACACTGAAGCTTTCTTT
CDR3 protein: CASSRVPGQGNTEAFF

D gene: TRBD1
V gene: TRBV2
J gene: TRBJ1-1
clone size: NA
CDR3 DNA: TGTGCCAGCACCGAAAGGACAGGGGGCACTGAAGCTTTCTTT
CDR3 protein: CASTERTGGTEAFF

D gene: NA
V gene: TRBV4-3
J gene: TRBJ1-5
clone size: NA
CDR3 DNA: TGCGCCAGCAGCCAAGAGGGGCGGGGGTATCAGCCCCAGCATTTT
CDR3 protein: CASSQEGRGYQPQHF

D gene: TRBD1
V gene: TRBV6-2/TRBV6-3
J gene: TRBJ1-2
clone size: NA
CDR3 DNA: TGTGCCAGCAGTCGATCGACAGGGAATGGCTACACCTTC
CDR3 protein: CASSRSTGNGYTF

D gene: NA
V gene: TRBV4-1
J gene: TRBJ2-3
clone size: NA
CDR3 DNA: TGCGCCAGCAGCCCTATCATGGCGGGAACAATAGATACGCAGTATTTT
CDR3 protein: CASSPIMAGTIDTQYF

D gene: TRBD1
V gene: TRBV11-3
J gene: TRBJ1-1
clone size: NA
CDR3 DNA: TGTGCCAGCAGCTCCCGGGACAGTTACACTGAAGCTTTCTTT
CDR3 protein: CASSSRDSYTEAFF

D gene: TRBD1
V gene: TRBV5-6
J gene: TRBJ2-1
clone size: NA
CDR3 DNA: TGTGCCAGCAGCCACAGGGGGTTGGCTCACAATGAGCAGTTCTTC
CDR3 protein: CASSHRGLAHNEQFF

D gene: NA
V gene: TRBV28
J gene: TRBJ1-5
clone size: NA
CDR3 DNA: TGTGCCAGCAGTTCCCCCGGACAGCTTGGGGGCAATCAGCCCCAGCATTTT
CDR3 protein: CASSSPGQLGGNQPQHF

D gene: NA
V gene: TRBV19
J gene: TRBJ2-2
clone size: NA
CDR3 DNA: TGTGCCAGTAGTCTCTACAGGGCGGACACCGGGGAGCTGTTTTTT
CDR3 protein: CASSLYRADTGELFF

D gene: TRBD1
V gene: TRBV7-2
J gene: TRBJ2-1
clone size: NA
CDR3 DNA: TGTGCCAGCAGCTTAAATCCGCGGACAGGCAATTACAATGAGCAGTTCTTC
CDR3 protein: CASSLNPRTGNYNEQFF

D gene: NA
V gene: TRBV7-8
J gene: TRBJ1-3
clone size: NA
CDR3 DNA: TGTGCCAGCAGCAGTACAAGCTCTGGAAACACCATATATTTT
CDR3 protein: CASSSTSSGNTIYF

D gene: TRBD1
V gene: TRBV7-3
J gene: TRBJ2-7
clone size: few
CDR3 DNA: TGTGCCAGCAGCCCGGACAGGGGCGAGCAGTACTTC
CDR3 protein: CASSPDRGEQYF

D gene: NA
V gene: TRBV7-8
J gene: TRBJ1-5
clone size: NA
CDR3 DNA: TGTGCCAGCAGCTTACTGGCAGGGAGGGTCAATCAGCCCCAGCATTTT
CDR3 protein: CASSLLAGRVNQPQHF

D gene: TRBD2
V gene: TRBV7-6
J gene: TRBJ2-1
clone size: NA
CDR3 DNA: TGTGCCAGCAGCCCCACACTAGCGGGAGTGGGTGAGCAGTTCTTC
CDR3 protein: CASSPTLAGVGEQFF

D gene: NA
V gene: TRBV5-1
J gene: TRBJ2-5
clone size: NA
CDR3 DNA: TGCGCCAGCAGCGGACGGGGTTCAAGAGGGGAGACCCAGTACTTC
CDR3 protein: CASSGRGSRGETQYF

D gene: TRBD1
V gene: TRBV18
J gene: TRBJ1-2
clone size: NA
CDR3 DNA: TGTGCCAGCTCACCGTCGGACAGGGAGGGCTACACCTTC
CDR3 protein: CASSPSDREGYTF

D gene: TRBD2
V gene: TRBV7-8
J gene: TRBJ2-5
clone size: NA
CDR3 DNA: TGTGCCAGCACACTCGACGCGGGGGGCCGAGAGACCCAGTACTTC
CDR3 protein: CASTLDAGGRETQYF

D gene: TRBD1
V gene: TRBV28
J gene: TRBJ2-2
clone size: NA
CDR3 DNA: TGTGCCAGCAGTTTAGAGTTGGCCGGACAGGGGGCATGGACCGGGGAGCTGTTTTTT
CDR3 protein: CASSLELAGQGAWTGELFF

D gene: NA
V gene: TRBV10-3
J gene: TRBJ2-1
clone size: NA
CDR3 DNA: TGTGCCATTTCACAGGACAATGAGCAGTTCTTC
CDR3 protein: CAISQDNEQFF

D gene: NA
V gene: TRBV4-3
J gene: TRBJ1-2
clone size: NA
CDR3 DNA: TGCGCCAGCAGCCCCCAGAACGGTGACAGGTCTGCCTATGGCTACACCTTC
CDR3 protein: CASSPQNGDRSAYGYTF

D gene: NA
V gene: TRBV6-7
J gene: TRBJ1-1
clone size: NA
CDR3 DNA: TGTGCCAGCAGTTTAGGGACTGACACTGAAGCTTTCTTT
CDR3 protein: CASSLGTDTEAFF

D gene: TRBD2
V gene: TRBV5-1
J gene: TRBJ2-3
clone size: NA
CDR3 DNA: TGCGCCAGCAGCTCCGGGACTAGCCGCTCCATTACCACAGATACGCAGTATTTT
CDR3 protein: CASSSGTSRSITTDTQYF

D gene: NA
V gene: TRBV7-2
J gene: TRBJ1-4
clone size: NA
CDR3 DNA: TGTGCCAGCAGCCCCGGGGGGAGGGATGAAAAACTGTTTTTT
CDR3 protein: CASSPGGRDEKLFF

D gene: NA
V gene: TRBV29-1
J gene: TRBJ1-1
clone size: NA
CDR3 DNA: TGCAGCGTCGCACGCGGGACTCAGGGCACTGAAGCTTTCTTT
CDR3 protein: CSVARGTQGTEAFF

D gene: TRBD2
V gene: TRBV18
J gene: TRBJ2-1
clone size: NA
CDR3 DNA: TGTGCCAGCTCACCGGTTACTAGCGGGATCGTTAGGAATGAGCAGTTCTTC
CDR3 protein: CASSPVTSGIVRNEQFF

D gene: TRBD1
V gene: TRBV24-1
J gene: TRBJ2-7
clone size: once
CDR3 DNA: TGTGCCACCAGTGATGGGGGGACAGGGGGCGACTACGAGCAGTACTTC
CDR3 protein: CATSDGGTGGDYEQYF

D gene: TRBD2
V gene: TRBV4-2
J gene: TRBJ2-7
clone size: NA
CDR3 DNA: TGTGCCAGCAGCCAAGAACGGTCTAGCGGGAGTTATGGTGCGTACTTC
CDR3 protein: CASSQERSSGSYGAYF

D gene: TRBD1
V gene: TRBV10-3
J gene: TRBJ1-2
clone size: NA
CDR3 DNA: TGTGCCATCAGCGCCCGGACAGGGCCTAACTATGGCTACACCTTC
CDR3 protein: CAISARTGPNYGYTF

D gene: TRBD1
V gene: TRBV28
J gene: TRBJ1-2
clone size: NA
CDR3 DNA: TGTGCCAGCAGAAAACAGGGGGCCGGGGACTATGGCTACACCTTC
CDR3 protein: CASRKQGAGDYGYTF

D gene: NA
V gene: TRBV5-4
J gene: TRBJ2-1
clone size: NA
CDR3 DNA: TGTGCCAGCAGCTCGGTGGCGGGGGCCTCCTACAATGAGCAGTTCTTC
CDR3 protein: CASSSVAGASYNEQFF

D gene: NA
V gene: TRBV6-5
J gene: TRBJ2-1
clone size: NA
CDR3 DNA: TGTGCCAGCAGGCACAGGTCTCTGGGATACAATGAGCAGTTCTTC
CDR3 protein: CASRHRSLGYNEQFF

D gene: TRBD2
V gene: TRBV4-1
J gene: TRBJ2-7
clone size: NA
CDR3 DNA: TGCGCCAGCAGCCAAACACTAGCGGGAAGCTTCTACGAGCAGTACTTC
CDR3 protein: CASSQTLAGSFYEQYF

D gene: TRBD1
V gene: TRBV11-3
J gene: TRBJ1-2
clone size: NA
CDR3 DNA: TGTGCCAGCAGCTTAGGGACAGGTCAATATGGCTACACCTTC
CDR3 protein: CASSLGTGQYGYTF

D gene: NA
V gene: TRBV7-9
J gene: TRBJ2-6
clone size: NA
CDR3 DNA: TGTGCCAGCAGCTTAGCGGGGGGTCTCATGTCCAACGTCCTGACTTTC
CDR3 protein: CASSLAGGLMSNVLTF

D gene: TRBD2
V gene: TRBV11-3
J gene: TRBJ2-5
clone size: NA
CDR3 DNA: TGTGCCAGCAGCTTTGAGCGGGGGAGGAGAGAGACCCAGTACTTC
CDR3 protein: CASSFERGRRETQYF

D gene: TRBD1
V gene: TRBV27
J gene: TRBJ1-2
clone size: NA
CDR3 DNA: TGTGCCAGCAGTTTATCACCGGGACAGGGGGATGGCTACACCTTC
CDR3 protein: CASSLSPGQGDGYTF

D gene: TRBD2
V gene: TRBV7-2
J gene: TRBJ2-5
clone size: NA
CDR3 DNA: TGTGCCAGCAGCTCCGTAGCGGGAGGGAGGGAGACCCAGTACTTC
CDR3 protein: CASSSVAGGRETQYF

D gene: TRBD2
V gene: TRBV7-9
J gene: TRBJ2-4
clone size: NA
CDR3 DNA: TGTGCCAGCAGCTCGGGACTAGGTAACAGTCTAGCCAAAAACATTCAGTACTTC
CDR3 protein: CASSSGLGNSLAKNIQYF

D gene: TRBD1
V gene: TRBV11-3
J gene: TRBJ2-7
clone size: NA
CDR3 DNA: TGTGCCAGCAGCTCTTGGACAGGGGACGCCTACGAGCAGTACTTC
CDR3 protein: CASSSWTGDAYEQYF

D gene: NA
V gene: TRBV2
J gene: TRBJ1-1
clone size: NA
CDR3 DNA: TGTGCCAGTGGCCGGAGAGCTGAAGCTTTCTTT
CDR3 protein: CASGRRAEAFF